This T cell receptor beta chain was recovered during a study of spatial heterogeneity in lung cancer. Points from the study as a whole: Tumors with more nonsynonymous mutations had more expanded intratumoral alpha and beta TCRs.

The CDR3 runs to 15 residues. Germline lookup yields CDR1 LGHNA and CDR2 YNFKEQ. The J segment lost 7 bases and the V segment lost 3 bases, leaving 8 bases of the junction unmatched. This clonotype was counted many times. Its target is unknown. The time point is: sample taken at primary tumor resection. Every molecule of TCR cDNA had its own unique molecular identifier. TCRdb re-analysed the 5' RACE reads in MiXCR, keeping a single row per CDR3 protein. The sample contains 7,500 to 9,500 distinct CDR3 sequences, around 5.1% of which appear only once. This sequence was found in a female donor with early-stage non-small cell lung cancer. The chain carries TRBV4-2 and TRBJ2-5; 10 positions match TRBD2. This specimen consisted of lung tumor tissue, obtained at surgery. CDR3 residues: CASSQTSGQGTTQYF. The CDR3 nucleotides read TGTGCCAGCAGCCAGACTAGCGGGCAGGGAACGACCCAGTACTTC.